The sample holds many counts of the clone carrying this T cell receptor (beta chain). Its antigen is not identified. Trimming cost V 2 bases and J 5 bases, with 6 bases left between them. The CDR3 spans 12 residues. CDR1 is KGHSH, CDR2 LQKENI, per germline. In building TCR beta libraries, iRepertoire HTBI primers were used together with Arm-PCR of CDR3 regions. One entry per CDR3 protein, called by TCRdb with MiXCR from the multiplex PCR reads. The table includes 300,000 or so distinct CDR3 sequences, roughly a fifth detected once. The data are from a study of regulatory T cells in long-lasting Graves disease. General study results and limits: Accuracy was perhaps lowered by the small sample size. Whereas new patients shared some 970 public clonotypes, persistent patients shared more, at about 3,000. Persistent disease preferred TRBV28, TRBJ1-2 and TRBJ2-5.

Time point indicated: persistent/refractory GD, antithyroid drugs over 5 years with positive TRAb. After RNA was extracted from PBMCs, the TCR library was made from it. EDTA tubes collected nine milliliters of peripheral blood. The receptor was isolated from a female donor with Graves disease. The sample in question was peripheral blood mononuclear cells (PBMCs), obtained when the disease was refractory, from a patient treated with antithyroid drugs. V is TRBV18 and J is TRBJ2-5; D call uncertain. The chain's CDR3 is CASSPGAETQYF. CDR3 nucleotide sequence: TGTGCCAGCTCACCAGGTGCTGAGACCCAGTACTTC.